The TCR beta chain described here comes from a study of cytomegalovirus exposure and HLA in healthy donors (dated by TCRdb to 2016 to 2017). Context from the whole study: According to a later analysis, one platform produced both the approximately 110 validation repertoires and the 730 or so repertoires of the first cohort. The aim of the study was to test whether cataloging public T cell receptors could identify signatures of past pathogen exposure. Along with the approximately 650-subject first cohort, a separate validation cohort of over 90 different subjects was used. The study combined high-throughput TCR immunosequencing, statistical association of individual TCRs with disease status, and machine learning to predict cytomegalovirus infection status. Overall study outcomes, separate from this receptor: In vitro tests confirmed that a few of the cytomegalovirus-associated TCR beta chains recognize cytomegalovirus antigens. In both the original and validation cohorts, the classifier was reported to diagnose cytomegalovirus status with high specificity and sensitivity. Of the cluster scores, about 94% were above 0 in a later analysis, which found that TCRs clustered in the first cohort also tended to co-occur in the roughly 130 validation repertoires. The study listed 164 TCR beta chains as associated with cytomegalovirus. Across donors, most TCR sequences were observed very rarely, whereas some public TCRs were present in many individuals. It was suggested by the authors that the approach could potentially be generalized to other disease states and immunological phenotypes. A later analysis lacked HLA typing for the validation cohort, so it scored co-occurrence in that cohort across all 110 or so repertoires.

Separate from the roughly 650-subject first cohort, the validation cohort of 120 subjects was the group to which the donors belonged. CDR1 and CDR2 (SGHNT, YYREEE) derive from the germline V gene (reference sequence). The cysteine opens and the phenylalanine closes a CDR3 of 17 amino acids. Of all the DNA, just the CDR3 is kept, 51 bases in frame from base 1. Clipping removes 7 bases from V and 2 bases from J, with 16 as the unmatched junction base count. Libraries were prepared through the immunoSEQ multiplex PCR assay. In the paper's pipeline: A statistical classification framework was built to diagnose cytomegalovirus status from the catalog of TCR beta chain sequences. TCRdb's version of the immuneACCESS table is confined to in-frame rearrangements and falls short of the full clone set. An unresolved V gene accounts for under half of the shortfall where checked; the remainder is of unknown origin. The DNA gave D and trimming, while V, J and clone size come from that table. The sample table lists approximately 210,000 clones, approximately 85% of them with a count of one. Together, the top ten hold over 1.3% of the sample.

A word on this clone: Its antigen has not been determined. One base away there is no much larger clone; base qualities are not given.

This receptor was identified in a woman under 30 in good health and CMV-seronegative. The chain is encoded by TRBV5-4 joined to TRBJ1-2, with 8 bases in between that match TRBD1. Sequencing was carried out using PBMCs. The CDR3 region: CASPTLPGGADNYGYTF. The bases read TGTGCCAGCCCCACCCTGCCAGGGGGCGCGGACAACTATGGCTACACCTTC.